This T cell receptor (beta chain) was profiled in a study of identical twins. Study results and limitations: The study drew conclusions from cross-sectional statistical analysis, not from following the same donors. Twin-shared out-of-frame alpha sequences were enriched for low generation probability.

There were only healthy Caucasians among the donors. As to this clonotype: Its target is not known.

Germline-derived CDR1 and CDR2 are LGHNA and YNFKEQ. This CDR3 has 16 residues. V was trimmed by 1 base and J by 5 bases, leaving 16 bases between them. A universal primer site was added by template switching, and unique molecular identifiers were carried by the cDNA. MiXCR was run by TCRdb on the 5' RACE reads, yielding one entry per CDR3 protein. The profile shows around 570,000 distinct CDR3 sequences, approximately 9.6% of them singletons. The same sample was also used in a study of yellow fever vaccine responses in identical twins.

The receptor was derived from a woman younger than 35 in good health. Material: PBMCs. The chain recombines TRBV4-2 with TRBJ2-3, with D tentatively TRBD2 (7 bases). DNA for the CDR3: TGTGCCAGCAGCCAAGTTCTGGGGGGGCCGGGAGATACGCAGTATTTT. Protein sequence: CASSQVLGGPGDTQYF.